The entry that follows covers one TCR beta chain sequence. The data are from a study of blood T cell repertoires in COVID-19. The CDR3 runs to 15 residues. Germline V gene data show CDR1 as MNHEY and CDR2 as SVGAGI. Trimming left V 7 bases short and J 6 bases short, with 16 bases between. The table came from immunoSEQ multiplex PCR; TCRdb's copy has only in-frame clones and leaves some out. The top ten hold approximately 5.7% of the sample, which has around 80,000 clones, 70% to 85% seen once. Source material: peripheral blood. V is TRBV6-5 and J is TRBJ1-6; no reliable D call. The TCR sequence derives from a middle-aged man with active or convalescent COVID-19. The CDR3 coding sequence is TGTGCCAGCACTCTCCTCGGACTGACTAATTCACCCCTCCACTTT. Protein: CASTLLGLTNSPLHF.